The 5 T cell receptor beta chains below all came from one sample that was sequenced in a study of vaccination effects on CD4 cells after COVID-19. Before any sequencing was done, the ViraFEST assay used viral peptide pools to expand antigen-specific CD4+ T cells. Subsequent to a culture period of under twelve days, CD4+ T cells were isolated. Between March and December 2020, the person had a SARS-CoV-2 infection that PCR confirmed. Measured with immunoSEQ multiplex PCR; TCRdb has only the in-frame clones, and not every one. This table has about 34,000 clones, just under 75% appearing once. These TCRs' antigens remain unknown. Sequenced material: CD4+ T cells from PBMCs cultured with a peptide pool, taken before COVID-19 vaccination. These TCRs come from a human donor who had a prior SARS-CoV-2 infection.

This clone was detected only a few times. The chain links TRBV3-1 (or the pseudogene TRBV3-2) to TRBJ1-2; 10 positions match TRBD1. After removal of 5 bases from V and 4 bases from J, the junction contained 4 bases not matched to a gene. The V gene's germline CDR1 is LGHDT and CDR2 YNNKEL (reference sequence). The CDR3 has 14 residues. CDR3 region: CASSTGTGVYGYTF. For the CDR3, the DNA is TGTGCCAGCAGCACCGGGACAGGGGTCTATGGCTACACCTTC.

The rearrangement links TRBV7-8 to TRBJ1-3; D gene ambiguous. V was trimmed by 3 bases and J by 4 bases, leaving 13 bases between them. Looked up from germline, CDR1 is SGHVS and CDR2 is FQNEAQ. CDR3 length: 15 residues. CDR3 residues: CASSLDGVWGNTIYF. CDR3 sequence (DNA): TGTGCCAGCAGCTTGGATGGGGTGTGGGGAAACACCATATATTTT. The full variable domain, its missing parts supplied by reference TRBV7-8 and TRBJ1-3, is GAGVSQSPRYKVAKRGQDVALRCDPISGHVSLFWYQQALGQGPEFLTYFQNEAQLDKSGLPSDRFFAERPEGSVSTLKIQRTQQEDSAVYLCASSLDGVWGNTIYFGEGSWLTVV.

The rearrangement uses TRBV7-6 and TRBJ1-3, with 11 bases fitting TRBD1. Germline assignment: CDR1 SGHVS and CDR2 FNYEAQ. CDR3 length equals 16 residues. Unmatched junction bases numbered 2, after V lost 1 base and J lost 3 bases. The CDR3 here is CASSLGTGGFGNTIYF. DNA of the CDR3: TGTGCCAGCAGCTTAGGGACAGGGGGCTTTGGAAACACCATATATTTT. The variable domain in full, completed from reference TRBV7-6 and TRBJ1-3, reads GAGVSQSPRYKVTKRGQDVALRCDPISGHVSLYWYRQALGQGPEFLTYFNYEAQQDKSGLPNDRFSAERPEGSISTLTIQRTEQRDSAMYRCASSLGTGGFGNTIYFGEGSWLTVV.

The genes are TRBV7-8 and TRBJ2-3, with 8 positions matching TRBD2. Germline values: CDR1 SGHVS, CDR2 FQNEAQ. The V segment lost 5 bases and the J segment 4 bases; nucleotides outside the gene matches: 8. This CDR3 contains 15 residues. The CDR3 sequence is CASSPRVAGSDTQYF. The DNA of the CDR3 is TGTGCCAGCAGCCCCCGGGTAGCGGGATCAGATACGCAGTATTTT.

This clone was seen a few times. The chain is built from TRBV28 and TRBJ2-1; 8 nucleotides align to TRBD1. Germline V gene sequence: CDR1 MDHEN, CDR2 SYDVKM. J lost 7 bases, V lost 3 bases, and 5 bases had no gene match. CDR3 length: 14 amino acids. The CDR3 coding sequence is TGTGCCAGCAGTTTCAGTGACAGGGGTAATGAGCAGTTCTTC. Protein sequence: CASSFSDRGNEQFF.